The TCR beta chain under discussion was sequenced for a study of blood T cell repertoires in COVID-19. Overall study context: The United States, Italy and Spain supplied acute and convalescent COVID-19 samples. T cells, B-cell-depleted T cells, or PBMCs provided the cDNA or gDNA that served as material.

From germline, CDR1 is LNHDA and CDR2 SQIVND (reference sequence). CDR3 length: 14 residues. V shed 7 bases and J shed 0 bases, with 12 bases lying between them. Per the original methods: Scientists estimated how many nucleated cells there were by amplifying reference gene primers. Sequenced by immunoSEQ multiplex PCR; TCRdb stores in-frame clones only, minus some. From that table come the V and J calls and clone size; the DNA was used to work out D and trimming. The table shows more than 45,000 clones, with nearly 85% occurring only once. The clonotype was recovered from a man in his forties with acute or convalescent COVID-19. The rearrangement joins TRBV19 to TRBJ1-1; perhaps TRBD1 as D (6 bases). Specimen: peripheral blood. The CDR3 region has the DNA TGTGCCAGTAAAACAGGGCTCATGAACACTGAAGCTTTCTTT. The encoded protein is CASKTGLMNTEAFF. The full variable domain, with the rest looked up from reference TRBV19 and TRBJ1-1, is DGGITQSPKYLFRKEGQNVTLSCEQNLNHDAMYWYRQDPGQGLRLIYYSQIVNDFQKGDIAEGYSVSREKKESFPLTVTSAQKNPTAFYLCASKTGLMNTEAFFGQGTRLTVV.